The 27 T cell receptor beta chains below all came from one sample that was sequenced in a study of CD8 T cells in Susac syndrome (dated by TCRdb to the late 2010s). The library was generated by the immunoSEQ multiplex PCR assay. RNA was extracted using the RNeasy kit, and about 0.45 to 1 ug of the RNA was reverse transcribed with random hexamers. TCRdb ran its own pipeline on the public reads, namely fastp trimming at Q25 and MiXCR clone calling, and kept in-frame beta chains. One record per CDR3 amino acid sequence lists the most common genes and DNA. The sample includes 200,000 to 250,000 distinct CDR3 sequences, with 95% observed a single time. The ten top clones hold roughly 0.1% of the sample. Sequences were obtained from CD4+ T cells from PBMCs. All receptors come from a human donor with multiple sclerosis.

The V call is TRBV7-9, the J call TRBJ1-6; no reliable D call. Trimming shortened V by 3 bases and J by 8 bases, and 11 bases separated the two germline ends. This CDR3 has 14 amino acids. From germline, CDR1 is SEHNR and CDR2 FQNEAQ (reference sequence). CDR3 region: CASSFSRPDSPLHF. The CDR3, as DNA: TGTGCCAGCAGCTTTTCCAGGCCTGATTCACCCCTCCACTTT.

This clonotype was recorded once. V gene TRBV9 combines with J gene TRBJ1-6; D call uncertain. CDR1 is SGDLS, CDR2 YYNGEE, per germline. Between the trimmed V and J ends, which lost 2 bases and 9 bases, there was a span of 12 bases. This CDR3 contains 14 residues. In nucleotides, the CDR3 is TGTGCCAGCAGCGTTACTGGGGTTGGTTCACCCCTCCACTTT. Amino acids: CASSVTGVGSPLHF.

CDR3 nucleotide sequence: TGTGCCAGCAGTTACTCATTTCTCCAGGGAACGCATGAGCAGTTCTTC. Encoded protein: CASSYSFLQGTHEQFF. The genes are TRBV6-5 and TRBJ2-1; D may be TRBD1 (5 bases). Germline loops: CDR1 MNHEY, CDR2 SVGAGI. V lost 0 bases, J lost 8 bases, and 17 bases lay in between. This CDR3 spans 16 amino acids.

The chain couples TRBV29-1 to TRBJ2-5; D is perhaps TRBD1 (6 bases). Germline CDR1 SQVTM, CDR2 ANQGSEA. The CDR3 is 14 amino acids. V was trimmed by 7 bases and J by 5 bases, leaving 20 bases between them. The CDR3: CSAKKGRGLETQYF. The CDR3 coding sequence is TGCAGCGCCAAAAAGGGCAGGGGCCTTGAGACCCAGTACTTC.

The sample holds one count of this clonotype. The chain uses TRBV12-3 or TRBV12-4 and TRBJ2-6; D remains unclear. The length of the CDR3 is 17 residues. V was trimmed by 0 bases and J by 1 base, leaving 10 bases between them. CDR3 loop: CASSLAGLGSGANVLTF. The CDR3 coding sequence is TGTGCCAGCAGTTTAGCAGGGCTCGGTTCTGGGGCCAACGTCCTGACTTTC.

V and J are TRBV10-3 and TRBJ2-5; TRBD2 matches at 11 bases. Germline V gives CDR1 ENHRY, CDR2 SYGVKD. The CDR3 sequence is 15 residues long. V lost 6 bases to trimming and J lost 4 bases; unmatched junction nucleotides: 7. This CDR3 is CAISKTSGGAETQYF. The CDR3 DNA reads as TGTGCCATCAGCAAAACTAGCGGGGGCGCAGAGACCCAGTACTTC.

The genes are TRBV29-1 and TRBJ1-1; 8 bases match TRBD1. Germline CDR1 reads SQVTM; CDR2 reads ANQGSEA. The CDR3 is 13 amino acids. V trimming: 6 bases; J trimming: 4 bases; junction bases outside the gene matches: 7. The DNA of the CDR3 is TGCAGCGTAGGATACAGGGGGGGCACTGAAGCTTTCTTT. Protein sequence: CSVGYRGGTEAFF. Looking up the rest from reference TRBV29-1 and TRBJ1-1 gives the full variable domain: SAVISQKPSRDICQRGTSLTIQCQVDSQVTMMFWYRQQPGQSLTLIATANQGSEATYESGFVIDKFPISRPNLTFSTLTVSNMSPEDSSIYLCSVGYRGGTEAFFGQGTRLTVV.

The V call is TRBV6-1, the J call TRBJ2-1; 8 bases fit TRBD2. The ends lost 7 bases at V and 15 bases at J; junction bases unmatched: 11. The CDR3 extends over 12 amino acids. Germline-derived CDR1 and CDR2 are MNHNS and SASEGT. The CDR3 region is CASTGGASRPFF. The CDR3 nucleotides are TGTGCCAGCACCGGGGGGGCTAGCCGTCCGTTCTTC.

Written as DNA, the CDR3 is TGTGCCAGCAGGACTTTAGCGGGCGCTGCCTACGAGCAGTACTTC. Its protein is CASRTLAGAAYEQYF. The chain couples TRBV11-2 to TRBJ2-7; 7 bases fit TRBD2. The V gene end was trimmed by 6 bases and the J gene end by 2 bases; junction bases not matched to a gene: 10. The CDR3 has 15 residues. Germline V CDR1 and CDR2: SGHAT, FQNNGV.

The chain carries TRBV18 and TRBJ1-1, with D tentatively TRBD1 (6 bases). This CDR3 has 13 residues. Germline V CDR1 and CDR2: KGHSH, LQKENI. V gave up 3 bases and J gave up 6 bases, with 11 bases separating them. CDR3 DNA sequence: TGTGCCAGCTCACCGACACAGGGCGCTGAAGCTTTCTTT. Its translation is CASSPTQGAEAFF.

The chain recombines TRBV5-1 with TRBJ2-1, with D perhaps matching TRBD1 (5 bases). CDR1 and CDR2 from the germline V gene are SGHRS and YFSETQ. Trimming left V 0 bases short and J 6 bases short, with 10 bases between. The CDR3 is 14 residues long. The CDR3 loop is CASSLAGFGNEQFF. In DNA, the CDR3 is TGCGCCAGCAGCTTGGCAGGGTTTGGCAATGAGCAGTTCTTC.

This rearrangement joins TRBV29-1 to TRBJ1-1; a possible D gene is TRBD1 (5 bases). The CDR3 is 14 residues long. Trimming left V 1 base short and J 3 bases short, with 12 bases between. Germline CDR1 SQVTM, CDR2 ANQGSEA. CDR3 amino acids: CSVEGGVVYTEAFF. CDR3 nucleotide sequence: TGCAGCGTTGAAGGAGGGGTTGTGTACACTGAAGCTTTCTTT. The complete variable domain, with remaining parts taken from reference TRBV29-1 and TRBJ1-1, reads SAVISQKPSRDICQRGTSLTIQCQVDSQVTMMFWYRQQPGQSLTLIATANQGSEATYESGFVIDKFPISRPNLTFSTLTVSNMSPEDSSIYLCSVEGGVVYTEAFFGQGTRLTVV.

The V call is TRBV5-1, the J call TRBJ2-7, with TRBD1 matching over 10 bases. Germline trimming cut 4 bases from V and 4 bases from J; bases unmatched to any gene: 8. Germline V gene sequence: CDR1 SGHRS, CDR2 YFSETQ. The CDR3 totals 15 residues. The CDR3 region is CASSHRDRGDYEQYF. The CDR3 DNA reads as TGCGCCAGCAGCCACCGGGACAGGGGAGATTACGAGCAGTACTTC.

CDR3 coding DNA: TGTGCCTGGAGTACCGGGGACAGCCCCGAGCAGTTCTTC. Translation: CAWSTGDSPEQFF. The chain links TRBV30 to TRBJ2-1, with 7 nucleotides matching TRBD1. Germline CDR1 GTSNPN, CDR2 SVGIG (reference sequence). V lost 2 bases to trimming and J lost 10 bases; unmatched junction nucleotides: 8. The CDR3 has 13 amino acids.

This clonotype has more than one count but fewer than ten. V gene TRBV12-3 or TRBV12-4 combines with J gene TRBJ2-5; D unclear. Between the trimmed V and J ends, which lost 6 bases and 1 base, there was a span of 3 bases. This CDR3 is 11 amino acids long. CDR3 nucleotide sequence: TGTGCCAGCAGCGCCCAAGAGACCCAGTACTTC. It encodes CASSAQETQYF.

This sequence joins TRBV6-2 or TRBV6-3 and TRBJ1-1, with D unclear. This CDR3 region has 17 residues. The germline V gene encodes CDR1 MNHEY and CDR2 SVGEGT. V was pared by 0 bases and J by 4 bases, with 18 bases between. In nucleotides, the CDR3 is TGTGCCAGCAGTTACTCGAAGGTTGGGCAGGCTAGCACTGAAGCTTTCTTT. It codes for CASSYSKVGQASTEAFF.

The V call is TRBV6-1, the J call TRBJ2-2, with 8 positions matching TRBD1. This CDR3 region has 15 residues. Germline trimming cut 7 bases from V and 3 bases from J; bases unmatched to any gene: 7. CDR1 and CDR2 from the germline V gene are MNHNS and SASEGT. CDR3 nucleotide sequence: TGTGCCAGCACGACAGGGGTATTCGACACCGGGGAGCTGTTTTTT. It codes for CASTTGVFDTGELFF.

The chain joins TRBV5-1 to TRBJ2-1; 14 bases agree with TRBD2. The V gene end was trimmed by 4 bases and the J gene end by 8 bases; junction bases not matched to a gene: 5. Germline loops: CDR1 SGHRS, CDR2 YFSETQ. This CDR3 is 15 amino acids long. CDR3 DNA: TGCGCCAGCAGCCCCGGGACTAGCGGGAGTGATGAGCAGTTCTTC. This translates into CASSPGTSGSDEQFF.

V and J are TRBV20-1 and TRBJ2-1; no firm D call. The CDR3 covers 11 residues. The germline V gene encodes CDR1 DFQATT and CDR2 SNEGSKA (reference sequence). V lost 6 bases and J lost 7, with 10 bases in between. CDR3 protein: CSAPEDNEQFF. CDR3 sequence (DNA): TGCAGTGCCCCAGAGGATAATGAGCAGTTCTTC.

V is TRBV7-3 and J is TRBJ2-5, with D uncertain. The CDR3 consists of 15 residues. CDR1 SGHTA and CDR2 FQGTGA come from the germline V gene. V lost 2 bases and J lost 0, with 10 bases in between. This CDR3 reads CASSLDGRNQETQYF. CDR3 DNA: TGTGCCAGCAGCTTAGACGGGCGGAACCAAGAGACCCAGTACTTC.

The rearrangement joins TRBV5-6 to TRBJ2-3, with TRBD1 identical over 7 bases. V shed 4 bases, J shed 6 bases, and the junction held 8 bases outside the gene matches. Germline V gene lookup returns CDR1 SGHDT and CDR2 YYEEEE. This CDR3 has 14 amino acids. In DNA, the CDR3 is TGTGCCAGCAGCGGGGACAGCTTTTTGGATACGCAGTATTTT. It is translated as CASSGDSFLDTQYF.

DNA for the CDR3: TGTGCCAGCAGTGAAGCGCTAAGGGGCAGCGAAGCTTTCTTT. Its protein is CASSEALRGSEAFF. This chain joins TRBV2 and TRBJ1-1, with a tentative D call TRBD1 (5 bases). V dropped 0 bases and J dropped 8 bases, with 13 bases sitting between them. Germline V gene data show CDR1 as SNHLY and CDR2 as FYNNEI. This CDR3 has 14 amino acids.

This chain connects TRBV3-1 to TRBJ2-1; 11 nucleotides line up with TRBD1. There are 14 residues in the CDR3. Trimming took 3 bases from V and 7 from J; bases not matched to a gene: 2. Germline assignment: CDR1 LGHDT and CDR2 YNNKEL (reference sequence). The CDR3 reads CASSQGTGGNEQFF. The CDR3 coding sequence is TGTGCCAGCAGCCAGGGGACAGGGGGGAATGAGCAGTTCTTC.

The genes are TRBV6-6 and TRBJ1-2; no firm D call. CDR3 length equals 12 residues. Germline V gene lookup returns CDR1 MNHNY and CDR2 SVGAGI (reference sequence). V lost 10 bases, J lost 4 bases, and 13 bases lay in between. CDR3 sequence: CAIAMSLYGYTF. CDR3 coding DNA: TGTGCCATCGCGATGAGCCTCTATGGCTACACCTTC.

This clonotype was found once. The CDR3 loop is CSVDLGGTEQYF. CDR3 sequence (DNA): TGCAGCGTTGATCTTGGGGGTACCGAGCAGTACTTC. V is TRBV29-1 and J is TRBJ2-7; either TRBD1 or TRBD2 may fit D (5 bases each). This CDR3 has 12 residues. Trimming removed 3 bases at V and 6 bases at J, with 12 bases between. CDR1 is SQVTM and CDR2 is ANQGSEA in the germline V gene.

The CDR3 sequence: CSASKGLAGGPVPYNEQFF. The CDR3 coding sequence is TGCAGTGCCTCCAAGGGACTAGCGGGGGGGCCGGTCCCCTACAATGAGCAGTTCTTC. The chain joins TRBV20-1 to TRBJ2-1; 16 bases agree with TRBD2. The V segment lost 6 bases and the J segment 2 bases; nucleotides outside the gene matches: 13. This CDR3 is 19 amino acids long. The germline V gene has CDR1 DFQATT and CDR2 SNEGSKA (reference sequence).

The V gene is TRBV24-1, the J gene TRBJ1-5; D is perhaps TRBD1 (5 bases). This CDR3 comprises 15 residues. Germline V gene lookup returns CDR1 KGHDR and CDR2 SFDVKD. V was clipped by 3 bases and J by 3 bases, with 11 bases between them. CDR3 amino acids: CATSDGGGSNQPQHF. In DNA form, the CDR3 reads TGTGCCACCAGTGATGGCGGGGGGTCCAATCAGCCCCAGCATTTT.